This TCR beta chain was retrieved from a study of blood T cell repertoires in COVID-19. About the study: COVID-19 samples collected from the United States, Italy and Spain covered acute and convalescent phases. PBMCs, B-cell-depleted T cells, or T cells were the source of the cDNA or gDNA that made up the material.

Recruited during active infection, patients (from Seattle) were subsequently followed longitudinally. In the authors' workflow: Estimated nucleated cell counts came from reference gene primer amplification. TCRdb keeps only in-frame clones here, not all; method: immunoSEQ multiplex PCR. Clone size and V and J calls were adopted from that table, with D and trimming inferred from the DNA. This table holds 140,000 or so clones, roughly 77% found once. V was shortened by 3 bases and J by 7 bases, with 13 bases between the two germline ends. CDR1 and CDR2 (germline): KGHDR, SFDVKD. There are 14 residues in the CDR3.

The sequence derives from a woman in her 70s with COVID-19, enrolled during active disease. The rearrangement uses TRBV24-1 and TRBJ2-3; possible D gene TRBD1, 6 bases. The material sequenced was peripheral blood. DNA for the CDR3: TGTGCCACCAGTGATCCTCAGGGGTGGAATACGCAGTATTTT. Translation gives CATSDPQGWNTQYF.